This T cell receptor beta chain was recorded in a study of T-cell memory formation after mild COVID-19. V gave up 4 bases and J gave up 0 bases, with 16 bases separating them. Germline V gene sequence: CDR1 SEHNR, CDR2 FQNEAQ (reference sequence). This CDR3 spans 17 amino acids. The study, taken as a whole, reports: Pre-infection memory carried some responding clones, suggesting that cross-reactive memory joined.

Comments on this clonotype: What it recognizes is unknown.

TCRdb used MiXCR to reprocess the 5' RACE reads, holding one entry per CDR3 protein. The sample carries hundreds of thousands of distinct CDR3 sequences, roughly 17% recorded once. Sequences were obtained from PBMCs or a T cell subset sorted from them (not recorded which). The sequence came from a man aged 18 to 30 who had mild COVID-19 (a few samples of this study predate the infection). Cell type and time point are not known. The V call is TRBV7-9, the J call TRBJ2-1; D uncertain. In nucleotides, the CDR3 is TGTGCCAGCAGCTCCCCTCACGGGTTTAGCTCCTACAATGAGCAGTTCTTC. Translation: CASSSPHGFSSYNEQFF.